This TCR beta chain was sequenced in a study of shared clonotypes between healthy human individuals. For the study at large: CD4 naive and memory got three plates each, CD8 naive two, CD8 memory one. Broader study findings: Estimated richness values were generally larger in naive subsets than in memory subsets. Genetic and exposure-history diversity was limited by the small donor number.

Terminally differentiated effector memory CD45RA+ cells were left out of the naive CD8 fraction, which was CD45RO-negative and positively selected for CCR7. As to this clone: Its matching antigen is unknown. The same CDR3 is also encoded by other DNA sequences in this sample.

Each PCR replicate from the sorted subsets contained about 200 ng DNA, which is around 30,000 T cell genomes. Method: immunoSEQ multiplex PCR; TCRdb's copy keeps in-frame clones and lacks some. The sample records some 2 million clones, about 94% being singletons. The CDR3 is made up of 14 amino acids. V gave up 3 bases and J gave up 2 bases, with 8 bases separating them. The germline CDR1 and CDR2 sequences are MDHEN and SYDVKM. The TCR sequence derives from a man between 18 and 29 years old in good health. The chain joins TRBV28 to TRBJ1-3, with D maybe TRBD1 (5 bases). Input material: naive CD8+ T cells sorted from blood. This CDR3 is CASSFRGAGNTIYF. The CDR3 DNA sequence: TGTGCCAGCAGTTTTAGGGGAGCTGGAAACACCATATATTTT.